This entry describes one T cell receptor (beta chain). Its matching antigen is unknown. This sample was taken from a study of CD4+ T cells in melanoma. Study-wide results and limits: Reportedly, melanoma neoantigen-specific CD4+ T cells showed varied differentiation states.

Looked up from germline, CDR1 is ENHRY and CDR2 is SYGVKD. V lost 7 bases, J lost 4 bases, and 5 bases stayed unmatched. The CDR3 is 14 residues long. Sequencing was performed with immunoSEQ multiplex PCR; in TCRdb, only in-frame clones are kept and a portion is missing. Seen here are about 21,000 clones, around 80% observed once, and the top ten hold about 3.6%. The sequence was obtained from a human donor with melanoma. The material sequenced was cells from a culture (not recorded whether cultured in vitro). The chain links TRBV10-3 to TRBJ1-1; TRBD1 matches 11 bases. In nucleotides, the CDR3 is TGTGCCATCAACGGACAGGGGGCAGGCACTGAAGCTTTCTTT. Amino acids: CAINGQGAGTEAFF.